The TCR beta chain described here comes from a study of spatial heterogeneity in lung cancer. CDR3 length: 15 amino acids. From germline, CDR1 is LGHDT and CDR2 YNNKEL (reference sequence). V trimming: 8 bases; J trimming: 5 bases; junction bases outside the gene matches: 8. In its sample, this clonotype was seen many times. TCRdb itself ran the 5' RACE reads through MiXCR, one entry per CDR3 protein. The sample records under 150,000 distinct CDR3 sequences, 9.5% to 14% being singletons. Time point here: blood at routine non-recurrence follow-up after resection. Researchers sequenced whole RNA taken from tumor, nontumor lung or frozen PBMC without sorting.

Sequenced material: PBMCs, taken at follow-up. This TCR came from a female donor with early-stage non-small cell lung cancer. The chain joins TRBV3-1 to TRBJ1-6; 8 bases align to TRBD1. CDR3 DNA: TGTGCCAGCCAGACAGGGGAAGCTCATAATTCACCCCTCCACTTT. Translated: CASQTGEAHNSPLHF. The full variable domain, rest sourced from reference TRBV3-1 and TRBJ1-6, is DTAVSQTPKYLVTQMGNDKSIKCEQNLGHDTMYWYKQDSKKFLKIMFSYNNKELIINETVPNRFSPKSPDKAHLNLHINSLELGDSAVYFCASQTGEAHNSPLHFGNGTRLTVT.